This TCR beta chain was profiled in a study of CD4 T cells in relation to SARS-CoV-2 and coronaviruses. The method was immunoSEQ multiplex PCR; TCRdb's version includes in-frame clones alone and lacks a portion of them. The profile covers 20,000 to 30,000 clones, with roughly 80% appearing a single time and 15% to 20% taken by the ten largest. Regarding this clone: What it binds is not known.

Unexposed donor CD4+ T cells date from 2011-2018, before the COVID-19 pandemic. After about ten days of culture, CD4+ T cells were isolated. Cultures received half-medium IL-2 refreshes on days 3 and 7. The CDR3 totals 16 residues. V shed 4 bases and J 3 bases; nucleotides not matched to a gene: 11. Germline V lookup: CDR1 SGHDT, CDR2 YYEEEE. Sequencing input: CD4+ T cells from PBMCs, cultured in vitro. The sequence came from a human donor in good health. The chain couples TRBV5-6 to TRBJ2-7; TRBD2 aligns across 9 bases. In DNA, the CDR3 is TGTGCCAGCAGCCTCAATAGCGGGGGAGGGCGCTACGAGCAGTACTTC. It codes for CASSLNSGGGRYEQYF.